A selection of T cell receptor beta chains follows, all from one sample in a study of Ad26.COV2.S vaccination and SARS-CoV-2 variants. Only in-frame clones appear in the TCRdb table, and some are missing; sequencing was by immunoSEQ multiplex PCR. The sample records around 380,000 clones, approximately 86% being singletons. The specimen was peripheral blood, collected in a trial of Ad26.COV2.S vaccine versus placebo. The receptors derive from a person between 18 and 65 years old who received the Ad26.COV2.S COVID-19 vaccine or a placebo. Each CDR3 is given with its conserved first and last residue. The D gene is left open where the match is weak. Rows give clone size only sometimes, using once, few, many, or a class for an expanded clone.

cdr3_aa,cdr3_nt,d_call,j_call,v_call,clone_size
CASRKVEGTIYF,TGTGCCAGCAGGAAAGTTGAGGGAACCATTTACTTC,NA,TRBJ1-2,TRBV11-2,NA
CSVGPGTGNGYTF,TGCAGCGTTGGACCGGGGACAGGAAATGGCTACACCTTC,TRBD1,TRBJ1-2,TRBV29-1,NA
CASSFRLGYNSPLHF,TGTGCCAGTAGTTTTCGATTAGGGTATAATTCACCCCTCCACTTT,NA,TRBJ1-6,TRBV19,NA
CASSILPDRGRQTQYF,TGTGCCAGTAGTATATTACCGGACAGGGGGAGACAGACCCAGTACTTC,TRBD1,TRBJ2-5,TRBV19,once
CASSQVSVSPLHF,TGCGCCAGCAGCCAAGTCTCGGTTTCACCCCTCCACTTT,NA,TRBJ1-6,TRBV4-1,NA
CASSLTRDNRPLHF,TGTGCCAGCAGCTTAACCCGGGACAATAGACCCCTCCACTTT,NA,TRBJ1-6,TRBV7-2,once
CASSLGGRGETGELFF,TGTGCCAGCAGCTTGGGAGGCAGGGGGGAGACCGGGGAGCTGTTTTTT,NA,TRBJ2-2,TRBV5-4,NA
CASSLTVRNSPLHF,TGTGCCAGCAGCTTAACAGTACGTAATTCACCCCTCCACTTT,NA,TRBJ1-6,TRBV7-2,NA
CASRTTRLSSTDTQYF,TGTGCCAGCAGAACAACCCGACTATCTAGCACAGATACGCAGTATTTT,NA,TRBJ2-3,TRBV27,NA
CASSYSRENTGELFF,TGTGCCAGCAGCTACTCCAGGGAAAACACCGGGGAGCTGTTTTTT,NA,TRBJ2-2,TRBV7-9,NA
CASSFSGGQAFSQFF,TGTGCCAGCAGCTTTAGCGGGGGCCAGGCGTTTTCGCAGTTCTTC,TRBD2,TRBJ2-1,TRBV6-5,NA
CASSLYLNTEAFF,TGTGCCAGCAGCCTTTACTTGAACACTGAAGCTTTCTTT,NA,TRBJ1-1,TRBV5-5,NA
CASSPDRVGSYNSPLHF,TGTGCCAGCAGTCCCGACAGGGTCGGCTCCTATAATTCACCCCTCCACTTT,TRBD1,TRBJ1-6,TRBV6-2/TRBV6-3,NA
CASSFTRVSPLHF,TGTGCCAGCAGCTTTACCAGGGTTTCACCCCTCCACTTT,NA,TRBJ1-6,TRBV7-2,few
CASSQGLGAYEQYF,TGTGCCAGCAGCCAAGGGCTAGGGGCCTACGAGCAGTACTTC,NA,TRBJ2-7,TRBV6-5,NA
CASRKTGENTEAFF,TGTGCCAGCAGGAAAACAGGAGAGAACACTGAAGCTTTCTTT,NA,TRBJ1-1,TRBV27,NA
CSVDRRRGTEVKNQPQHF,TGCAGCGTTGATCGGCGGAGGGGGACAGAAGTTAAAAATCAGCCCCAGCATTTT,TRBD1,TRBJ1-5,TRBV29-1,NA
CASSEPGELFF,TGTGCCAGCAGTGAACCCGGGGAGCTGTTTTTT,NA,TRBJ2-2,TRBV6-1,NA
CASSRQATNEKLFF,TGTGCCAGCAGCCGACAGGCAACTAATGAAAAACTGTTTTTT,NA,TRBJ1-4,TRBV5-4,once